This T cell receptor (beta chain) was captured by sequencing in a study of technical replicates of blood from several donors. The V and J ends lost 4 bases and 8 bases, in that order; junction bases with no gene match: 11. Germline CDR1 MGHRA, CDR2 YSYEKL. The CDR3 loop spans 15 amino acids. Some clones are missing from TCRdb's copy, which holds only in-frame ones; the method was immunoSEQ multiplex PCR. The sample comprises around 67,000 clones, roughly 95% of which are singletons, and roughly 0.24% rests with the top ten. Sequencing used T cells isolated from PBMCs. This TCR derives from a human donor in good health. This sequence joins TRBV4-1 and TRBJ2-1; 7 nucleotides match TRBD2. The CDR3 nucleotides are TGCGCCAGCAGCCTCGAGTCTACTAGCGACTATGAGCAGTTCTTC. It codes for CASSLESTSDYEQFF.